This T cell receptor beta chain is drawn from a study of shared clonotypes between healthy human individuals. Sequencing was performed with immunoSEQ multiplex PCR; in TCRdb, only in-frame clones are kept and a portion is missing. The repertoire holds 760,000 or so clones, with approximately 97% as singletons. Naive CD8 cells, CD45RO-negative and positively selected for CCR7, excluded terminally differentiated effector memory CD45RA+ cells. The sequence came from a man aged 25 to 40 in good health. Sequencing used naive CD8+ T cells sorted from blood.

CDR3 protein: CSVPTGLFNEQFF. The DNA for the CDR3 is TGCAGCGTACCAACAGGGCTATTCAATGAGCAGTTCTTC. The gene calls are TRBV29-1 and TRBJ2-1; tentative D call: TRBD1 (6 bases). This CDR3 comprises 13 residues. Germline assignment: CDR1 SQVTM and CDR2 ANQGSEA. Trimming took 6 bases from V and 6 from J, leaving 15 bases between them.